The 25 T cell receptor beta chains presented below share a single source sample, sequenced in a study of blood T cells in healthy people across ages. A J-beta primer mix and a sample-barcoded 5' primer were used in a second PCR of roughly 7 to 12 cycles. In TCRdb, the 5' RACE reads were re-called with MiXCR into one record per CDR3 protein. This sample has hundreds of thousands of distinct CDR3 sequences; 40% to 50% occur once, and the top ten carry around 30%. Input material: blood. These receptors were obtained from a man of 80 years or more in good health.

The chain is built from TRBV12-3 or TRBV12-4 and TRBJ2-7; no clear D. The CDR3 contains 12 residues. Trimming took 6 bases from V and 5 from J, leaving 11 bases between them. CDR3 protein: CASRLVPDEQYF. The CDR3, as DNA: TGTGCCAGCAGGTTGGTTCCCGACGAGCAGTACTTC.

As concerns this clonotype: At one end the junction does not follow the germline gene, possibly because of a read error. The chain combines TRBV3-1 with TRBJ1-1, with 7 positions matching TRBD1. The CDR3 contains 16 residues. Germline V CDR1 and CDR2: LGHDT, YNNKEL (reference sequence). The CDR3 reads CAGSPLARDRNTEAFF. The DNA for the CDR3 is TGTGCCGGCAGTCCACTAGCTCGGGACAGGAACACTGAAGCTTTCTTT.

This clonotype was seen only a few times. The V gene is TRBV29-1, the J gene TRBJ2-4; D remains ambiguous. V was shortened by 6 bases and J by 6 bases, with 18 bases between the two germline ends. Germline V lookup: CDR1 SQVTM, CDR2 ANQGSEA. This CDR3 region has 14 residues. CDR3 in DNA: TGCAGCGTCGAGGTTAGAAAGGACGGAAACATTCAGTACTTC. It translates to CSVEVRKDGNIQYF. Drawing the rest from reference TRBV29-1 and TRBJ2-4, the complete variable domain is SAVISQKPSRDICQRGTSLTIQCQVDSQVTMMFWYRQQPGQSLTLIATANQGSEATYESGFVIDKFPISRPNLTFSTLTVSNMSPEDSSIYLCSVEVRKDGNIQYFGAGTRLSVL.

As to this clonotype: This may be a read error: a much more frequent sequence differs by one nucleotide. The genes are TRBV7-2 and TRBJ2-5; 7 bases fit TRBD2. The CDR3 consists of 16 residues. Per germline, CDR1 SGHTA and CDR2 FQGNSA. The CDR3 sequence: CAGSLRWGGAQETQYF. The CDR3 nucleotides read TGTGCCGGCAGCTTGAGATGGGGGGGAGCCCAAGAGACCCAGTACTTC.

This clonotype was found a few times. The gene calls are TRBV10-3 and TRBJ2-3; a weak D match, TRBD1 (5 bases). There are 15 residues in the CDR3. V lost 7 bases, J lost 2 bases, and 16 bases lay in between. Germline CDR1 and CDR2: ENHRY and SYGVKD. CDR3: CAIKGVGATTDTQYF. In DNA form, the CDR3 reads TGTGCCATCAAAGGGGTTGGAGCCACCACAGATACGCAGTATTTT.

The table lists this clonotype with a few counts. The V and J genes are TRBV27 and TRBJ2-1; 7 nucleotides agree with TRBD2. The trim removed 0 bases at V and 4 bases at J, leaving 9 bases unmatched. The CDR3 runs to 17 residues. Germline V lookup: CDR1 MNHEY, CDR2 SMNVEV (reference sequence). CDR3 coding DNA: TGTGCCAGCAGTTTATCCTCATGGGCTAGCGGTTACAATGAGCAGTTCTTC. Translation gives CASSLSSWASGYNEQFF.

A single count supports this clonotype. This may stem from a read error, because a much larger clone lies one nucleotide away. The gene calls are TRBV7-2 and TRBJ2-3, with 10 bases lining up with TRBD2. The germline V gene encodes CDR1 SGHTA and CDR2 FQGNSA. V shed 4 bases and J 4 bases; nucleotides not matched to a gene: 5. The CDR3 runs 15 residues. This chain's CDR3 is CASSSLAGVPDTQYF. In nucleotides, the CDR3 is TGTGCCAGCAGCTCTCTAGCGGGAGTTCCAGATACGCAGTATTTT. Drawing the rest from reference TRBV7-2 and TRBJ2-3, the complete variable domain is GAGVSQSPSNKVTEKGKDVELRCDPISGHTALYWYRQSLGQGLEFLIYFQGNSAPDKSGLPSDRFSAERTGGSVSTLTIQRTQQEDSAVYLCASSSLAGVPDTQYFGPGTRLTVL.

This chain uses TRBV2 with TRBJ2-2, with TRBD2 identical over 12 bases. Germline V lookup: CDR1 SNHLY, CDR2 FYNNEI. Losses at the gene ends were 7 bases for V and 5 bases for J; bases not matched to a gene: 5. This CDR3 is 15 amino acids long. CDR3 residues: CASTPTSGGTGELFF. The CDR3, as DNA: TGTGCCAGCACTCCGACTAGCGGGGGTACCGGGGAGCTGTTTTTT.

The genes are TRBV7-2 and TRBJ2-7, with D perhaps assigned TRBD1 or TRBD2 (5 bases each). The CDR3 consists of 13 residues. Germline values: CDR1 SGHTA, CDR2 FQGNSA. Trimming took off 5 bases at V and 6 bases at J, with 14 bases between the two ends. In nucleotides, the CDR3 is TGTGCCAGCAGCCGGGACGGTGGGGGCGAGCAGTACTTC. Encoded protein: CASSRDGGGEQYF.

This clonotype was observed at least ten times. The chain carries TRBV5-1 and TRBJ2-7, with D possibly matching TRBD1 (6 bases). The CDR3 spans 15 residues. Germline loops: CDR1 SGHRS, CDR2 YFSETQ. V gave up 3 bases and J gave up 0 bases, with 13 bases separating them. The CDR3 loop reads CASSWGPESSYEQYF. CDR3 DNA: TGCGCCAGCAGCTGGGGGCCGGAAAGCTCCTACGAGCAGTACTTC.

The CDR3 DNA reads TGTGCCAGCAGTTTACACTCCACCACCAGTAATGAGCAGTTCTTC. Translation gives CASSLHSTTSNEQFF. The chain links TRBV28 to TRBJ2-1; no definite D call. This CDR3 has 15 amino acids. Germline-derived CDR1 and CDR2 are MDHEN and SYDVKM. V lost 2 bases to trimming and J lost 7 bases, with 15 bases between them.

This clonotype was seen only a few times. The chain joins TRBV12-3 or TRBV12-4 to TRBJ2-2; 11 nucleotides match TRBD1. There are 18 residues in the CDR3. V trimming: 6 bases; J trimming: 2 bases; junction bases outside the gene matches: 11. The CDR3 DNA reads TGTGCCAGCAGATTGAGGACAGGGGGCACGGGCAACACCGGGGAGCTGTTTTTT. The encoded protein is CASRLRTGGTGNTGELFF.

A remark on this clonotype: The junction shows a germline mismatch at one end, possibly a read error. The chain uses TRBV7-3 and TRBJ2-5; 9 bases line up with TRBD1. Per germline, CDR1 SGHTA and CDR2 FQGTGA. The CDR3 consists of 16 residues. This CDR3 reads CACSPQGQGKLETQYF. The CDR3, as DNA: TGTGCCTGCAGCCCCCAAGGACAGGGGAAATTGGAGACCCAGTACTTC.

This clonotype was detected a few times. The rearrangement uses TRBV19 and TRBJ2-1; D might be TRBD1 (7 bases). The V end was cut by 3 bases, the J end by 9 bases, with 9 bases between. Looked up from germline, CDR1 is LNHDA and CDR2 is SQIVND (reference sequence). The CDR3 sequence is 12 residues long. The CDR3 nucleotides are TGTGCCAGTAGTATCAGGGGGGCTGAGCAGTTCTTC. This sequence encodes CASSIRGAEQFF.

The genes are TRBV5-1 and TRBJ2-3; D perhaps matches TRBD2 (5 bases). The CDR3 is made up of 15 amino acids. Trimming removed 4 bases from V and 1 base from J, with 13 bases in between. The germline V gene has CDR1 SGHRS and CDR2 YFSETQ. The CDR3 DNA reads TGCGCCAGCAGCCAACTGGACGGGGGCACAGATACGCAGTATTTT. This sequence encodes CASSQLDGGTDTQYF.

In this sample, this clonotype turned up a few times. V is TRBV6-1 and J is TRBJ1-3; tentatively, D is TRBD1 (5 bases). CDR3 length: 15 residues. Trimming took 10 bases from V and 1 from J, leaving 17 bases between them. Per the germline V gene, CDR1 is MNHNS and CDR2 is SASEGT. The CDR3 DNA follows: TGTGCCACCGGGGCGGCATTTCTATCTGGAAACACCATATATTTT. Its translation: CATGAAFLSGNTIYF.

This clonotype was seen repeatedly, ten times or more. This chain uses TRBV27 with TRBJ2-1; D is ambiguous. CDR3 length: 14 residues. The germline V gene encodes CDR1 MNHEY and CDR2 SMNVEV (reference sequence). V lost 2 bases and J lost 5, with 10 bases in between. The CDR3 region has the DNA TGTGCCAGCAGTTTAAGCAGGTCCAACAATGAGCAGTTCTTC. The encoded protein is CASSLSRSNNEQFF.

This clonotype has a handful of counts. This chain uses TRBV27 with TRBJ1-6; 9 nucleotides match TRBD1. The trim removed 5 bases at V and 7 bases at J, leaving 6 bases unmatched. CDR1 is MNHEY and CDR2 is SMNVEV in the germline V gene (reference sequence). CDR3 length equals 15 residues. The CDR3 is CASSPGTGKNSPLHF. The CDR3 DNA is TGTGCCAGCAGTCCAGGGACAGGGAAGAATTCACCCCTCCACTTT.

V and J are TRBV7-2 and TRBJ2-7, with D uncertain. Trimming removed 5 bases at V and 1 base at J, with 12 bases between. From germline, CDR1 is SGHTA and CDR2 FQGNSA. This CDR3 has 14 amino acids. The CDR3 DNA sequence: TGTGCCAGCAGCCCCCTGGATCCTTCCTACGAGCAGTACTTC. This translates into CASSPLDPSYEQYF.

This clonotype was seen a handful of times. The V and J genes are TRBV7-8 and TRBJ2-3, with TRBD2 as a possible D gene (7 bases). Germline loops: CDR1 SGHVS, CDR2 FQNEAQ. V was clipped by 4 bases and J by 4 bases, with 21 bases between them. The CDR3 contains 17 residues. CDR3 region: CASSSLWGGASSDTQYF. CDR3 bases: TGTGCCAGCAGCTCCCTCTGGGGGGGCGCGAGCTCAGATACGCAGTATTTT.

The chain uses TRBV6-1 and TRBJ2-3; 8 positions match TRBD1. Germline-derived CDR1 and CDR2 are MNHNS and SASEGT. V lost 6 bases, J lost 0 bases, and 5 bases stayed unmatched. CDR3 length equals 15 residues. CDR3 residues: CASSRQGPSTDTQYF. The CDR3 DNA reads TGTGCCAGCAGCCGACAGGGGCCTAGCACAGATACGCAGTATTTT.

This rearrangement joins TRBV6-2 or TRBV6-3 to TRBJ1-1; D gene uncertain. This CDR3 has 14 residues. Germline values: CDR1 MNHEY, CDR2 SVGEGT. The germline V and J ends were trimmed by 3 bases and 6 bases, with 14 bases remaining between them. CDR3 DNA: TGTGCCAGCAGTTATGGTACCGGGTACGCTGAAGCTTTCTTT. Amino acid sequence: CASSYGTGYAEAFF.

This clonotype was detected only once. The CDR3, as DNA: TGTGCCAGCAGTTTCCGGCTAGCGGGAAACGAGCAGTACTTC. Translation gives CASSFRLAGNEQYF. The chain is built from TRBV6-2 or TRBV6-3 and TRBJ2-7; 9 nucleotides match TRBD2. Losses at the gene ends were 4 bases for V and 5 bases for J; bases not matched to a gene: 6. CDR1 is MNHEY and CDR2 is SVGEGT in the germline V gene. The CDR3 loop spans 14 amino acids.

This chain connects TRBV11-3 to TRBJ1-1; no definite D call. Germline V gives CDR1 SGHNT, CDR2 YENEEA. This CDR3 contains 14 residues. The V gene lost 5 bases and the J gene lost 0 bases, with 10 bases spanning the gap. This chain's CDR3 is CASSPGGLNTEAFF. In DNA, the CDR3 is TGTGCCAGCAGCCCCGGCGGACTGAACACTGAAGCTTTCTTT.

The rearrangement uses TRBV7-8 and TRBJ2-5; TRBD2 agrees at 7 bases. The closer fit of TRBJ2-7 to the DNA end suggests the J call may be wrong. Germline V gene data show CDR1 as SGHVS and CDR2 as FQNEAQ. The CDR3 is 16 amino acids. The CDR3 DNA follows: TGTGCCAGCAGCTTAGTTGTCGGACTAGATACTTACGAGCAGTACTTC. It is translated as CASSLVVGLDTYEQYF.